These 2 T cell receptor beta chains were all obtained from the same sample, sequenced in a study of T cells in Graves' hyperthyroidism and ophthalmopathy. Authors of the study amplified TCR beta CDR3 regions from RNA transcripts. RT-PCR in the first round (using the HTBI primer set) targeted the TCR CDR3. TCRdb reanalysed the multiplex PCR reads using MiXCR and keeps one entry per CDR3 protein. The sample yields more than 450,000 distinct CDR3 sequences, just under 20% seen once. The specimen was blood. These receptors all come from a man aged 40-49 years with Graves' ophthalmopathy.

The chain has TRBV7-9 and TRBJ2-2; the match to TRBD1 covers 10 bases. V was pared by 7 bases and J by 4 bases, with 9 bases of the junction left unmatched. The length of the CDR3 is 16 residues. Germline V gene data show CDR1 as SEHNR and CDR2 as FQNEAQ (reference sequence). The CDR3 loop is CASTARTGGLTGELFF. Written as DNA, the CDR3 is TGTGCCAGCACCGCACGGACAGGGGGTCTCACCGGGGAGCTGTTTTTT.

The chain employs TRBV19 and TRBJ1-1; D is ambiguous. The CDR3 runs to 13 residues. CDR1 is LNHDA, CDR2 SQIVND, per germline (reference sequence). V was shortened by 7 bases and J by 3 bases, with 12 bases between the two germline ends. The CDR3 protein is CASISSGDTEAFF. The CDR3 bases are TGTGCCAGTATATCTTCCGGGGACACTGAAGCTTTCTTT.